The 11 T cell receptor beta chains presented below share a single source sample, sequenced in a study of regulatory T cells in long-lasting Graves disease. Relying on iRepertoire HTBI primers and Arm-PCR of CDR3 regions, the team built TCR beta libraries. TCRdb re-analysed the multiplex PCR reads in MiXCR, keeping a single row per CDR3 protein. The data show around 460,000 distinct CDR3 sequences, approximately 22% seen once. Time point indicated: persistent/refractory GD, antithyroid drugs over 5 years with positive TRAb. From PBMCs, RNA was extracted and then used to make the TCR library. Sample: peripheral blood mononuclear cells (PBMCs), taken when the disease was refractory, from a patient treated with antithyroid drugs. The receptors come from a female donor with Graves disease.

This clonotype was seen many times. The chain has TRBV12-3 or TRBV12-4 and TRBJ2-5; D is undetermined. V was trimmed by 7 bases and J by 3 bases, leaving 12 bases between them. CDR3 length: 13 amino acids. The CDR3 loop reads CASTLGGKETQYF. The CDR3 region has the DNA TGTGCCAGCACCCTGGGTGGGAAAGAGACCCAGTACTTC.

This clonotype was seen at least ten times. The J gene is TRBJ2-7, the V gene TRBV28, with D possibly being TRBD2 (6 bases). Germline V gene sequence: CDR1 MDHEN, CDR2 SYDVKM. Trimming took 5 bases from V and 5 from J, leaving 16 bases between them. The CDR3 extends over 14 amino acids. The CDR3 spells CASSPMGRRDEQYF. In DNA form, the CDR3 reads TGTGCCAGCAGTCCAATGGGCCGGAGGGACGAGCAGTACTTC.

This clonotype was found many times. V gene TRBV27 combines with J gene TRBJ1-1; D unresolved. CDR3 length: 12 amino acids. The V gene's germline CDR1 is MNHEY and CDR2 SMNVEV (reference sequence). The V end was cut by 8 bases, the J end by 4 bases, with 11 bases between. The CDR3 here is CASGRRATEAFF. The CDR3 DNA follows: TGTGCCAGCGGGAGAAGGGCCACTGAAGCTTTCTTT.

This chain connects TRBV3-1 to TRBJ1-3; D is possibly TRBD1 (6 bases). CDR1 is LGHDT and CDR2 is YNNKEL in the germline V gene (reference sequence). The CDR3 has 16 amino acids. V was shortened by 0 bases and J by 3 bases, with 12 bases between the two germline ends. The CDR3 protein is CASSQDGGLVGNTIYF. For the CDR3, the DNA is TGTGCCAGCAGCCAAGATGGGGGGCTCGTTGGAAACACCATATATTTT.

The sample holds many counts of this clonotype. The J gene is TRBJ2-2, the V gene TRBV7-2; 7 nucleotides line up with TRBD1. Germline assignment: CDR1 SGHTA and CDR2 FQGNSA. The J segment lost 0 bases and the V segment lost 5 bases, leaving 6 bases of the junction unmatched. CDR3 length: 16 residues. The CDR3 DNA reads as TGTGCCAGCAGCCCTGAGGGGACAGCGAACACCGGGGAGCTGTTTTTT. Its translation is CASSPEGTANTGELFF. The entire variable domain, with the rest obtained from reference TRBV7-2 and TRBJ2-2, is as follows: GAGVSQSPSNKVTEKGKDVELRCDPISGHTALYWYRQSLGQGLEFLIYFQGNSAPDKSGLPSDRFSAERTGGSVSTLTIQRTQQEDSAVYLCASSPEGTANTGELFFGEGSRLTVL.

For this clonotype: A much bigger clone sits one base away, suggesting this may be a read error. V and J are TRBV6-1 and TRBJ1-5, with TRBD1 matching 7 bases. This CDR3 has 16 residues. Germline V CDR1 and CDR2: MNHNS, SASEGT. Trimming removed 5 bases from V and 6 bases from J; junction bases left unmatched: 13. CDR3 DNA sequence: TGTGCCAGCAGTACCTCGGGAGGAGGGGGCGGTCAGCCCCAGCATTTT. Its protein product is CASSTSGGGGGQPQHF.

The rearrangement links TRBV7-2 to TRBJ2-3; 7 nucleotides line up with TRBD1. This CDR3 is built from 12 residues. V shed 3 bases and J 7 bases; nucleotides not matched to a gene: 1. In germline, CDR1 is SGHTA, CDR2 FQGNSA. In DNA, the CDR3 is TGTGCCAGCAGCTTCAGGGGGAATACGCAGTATTTT. As protein: CASSFRGNTQYF.

CDR3 residues: CASSLVGRDEEQFF. CDR3 nucleotide sequence: TGTGCCAGCAGCTTAGTGGGGCGGGACGAGGAGCAGTTCTTC. The V call is TRBV7-2, the J call TRBJ2-1; TRBD2 is a possible D gene (6 bases). Deletions cut 1 base from V and 10 bases from J, with 14 bases between. CDR3 length equals 14 residues. Germline assignment: CDR1 SGHTA and CDR2 FQGNSA.

The chain has TRBV6-4 and TRBJ2-7; 9 bases fit TRBD1. Unmatched junction bases numbered 8, after V lost 6 bases and J lost 5 bases. The CDR3 runs 14 residues. The germline V gene encodes CDR1 MRHNA and CDR2 SNTAGT. CDR3 DNA: TGTGCCAGCAGGCGGGACAGGGAGGGGGACGAGCAGTACTTC. This gives the protein CASRRDREGDEQYF.

This clonotype was recorded at least ten times. The chain combines TRBV9 with TRBJ2-7; D may be TRBD2 (6 bases). Germline-derived CDR1 and CDR2 are SGDLS and YYNGEE. This CDR3 is built from 13 residues. Trimming left V 7 bases short and J 4 bases short, with 15 bases between. The CDR3 region is CASGPGVVYEQYF. The CDR3 DNA is TGTGCCAGCGGTCCGGGAGTGGTTTACGAGCAGTACTTC.

This clonotype has a count of ten or more. The genes are TRBV28 and TRBJ1-6, with D tentatively TRBD1 (5 bases). CDR1 is MDHEN, CDR2 SYDVKM, per germline. Trimming stripped 8 bases from V and 10 bases from J, with 15 bases between. This CDR3 has 13 amino acids. The CDR3 sequence: CASGGAARSPLHF. Here the CDR3 DNA reads TGTGCCAGCGGTGGGGCGGCGAGATCACCCCTCCACTTT.